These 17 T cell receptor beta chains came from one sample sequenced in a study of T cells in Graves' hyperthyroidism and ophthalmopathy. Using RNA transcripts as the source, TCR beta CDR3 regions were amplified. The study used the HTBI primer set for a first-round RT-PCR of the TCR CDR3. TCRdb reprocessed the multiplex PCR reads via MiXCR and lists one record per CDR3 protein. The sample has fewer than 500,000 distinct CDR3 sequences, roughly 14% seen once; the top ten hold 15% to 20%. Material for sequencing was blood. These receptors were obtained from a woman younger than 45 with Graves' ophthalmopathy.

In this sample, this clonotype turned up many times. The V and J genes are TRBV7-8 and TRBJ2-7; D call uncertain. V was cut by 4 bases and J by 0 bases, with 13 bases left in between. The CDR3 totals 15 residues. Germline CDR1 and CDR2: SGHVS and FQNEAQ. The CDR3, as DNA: TGTGCCAGCAGCTCCCGTGAAGGCAGCTCCTACGAGCAGTACTTC. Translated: CASSSREGSSYEQYF. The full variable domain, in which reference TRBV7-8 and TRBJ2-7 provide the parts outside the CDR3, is GAGVSQSPRYKVAKRGQDVALRCDPISGHVSLFWYQQALGQGPEFLTYFQNEAQLDKSGLPSDRFFAERPEGSVSTLKIQRTQQEDSAVYLCASSSREGSSYEQYFGPGTRLTVT.

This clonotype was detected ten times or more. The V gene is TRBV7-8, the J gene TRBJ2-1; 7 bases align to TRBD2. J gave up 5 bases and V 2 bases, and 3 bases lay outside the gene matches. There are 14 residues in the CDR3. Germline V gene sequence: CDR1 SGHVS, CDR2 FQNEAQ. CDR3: CASSLSGGDNEQFF. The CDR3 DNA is TGTGCCAGCAGCTTATCGGGGGGAGACAATGAGCAGTTCTTC.

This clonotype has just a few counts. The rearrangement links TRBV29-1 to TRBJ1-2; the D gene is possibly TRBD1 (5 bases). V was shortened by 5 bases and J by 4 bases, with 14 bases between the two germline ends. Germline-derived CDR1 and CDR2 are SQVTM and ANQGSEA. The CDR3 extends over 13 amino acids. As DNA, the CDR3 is TGCAGCGTTCTTGACAGACCGACCTATGGCTACACCTTC. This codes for CSVLDRPTYGYTF. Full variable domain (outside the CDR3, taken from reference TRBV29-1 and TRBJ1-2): SAVISQKPSRDICQRGTSLTIQCQVDSQVTMMFWYRQQPGQSLTLIATANQGSEATYESGFVIDKFPISRPNLTFSTLTVSNMSPEDSSIYLCSVLDRPTYGYTFGSGTRLTVV.

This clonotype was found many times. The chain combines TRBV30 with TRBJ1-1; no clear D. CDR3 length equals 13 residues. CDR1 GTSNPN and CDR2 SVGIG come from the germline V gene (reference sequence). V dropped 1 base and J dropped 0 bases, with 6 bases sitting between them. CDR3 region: CAWSGAVNTEAFF. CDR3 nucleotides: TGTGCCTGGAGTGGAGCAGTGAACACTGAAGCTTTCTTT.

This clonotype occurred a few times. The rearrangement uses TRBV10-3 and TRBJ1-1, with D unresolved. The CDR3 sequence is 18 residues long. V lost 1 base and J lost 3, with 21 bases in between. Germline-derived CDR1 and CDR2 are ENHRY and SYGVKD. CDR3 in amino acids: CAISEFFAKGGLDTEAFF. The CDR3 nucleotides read TGTGCCATCAGTGAGTTCTTTGCTAAGGGAGGTTTGGACACTGAAGCTTTCTTT.

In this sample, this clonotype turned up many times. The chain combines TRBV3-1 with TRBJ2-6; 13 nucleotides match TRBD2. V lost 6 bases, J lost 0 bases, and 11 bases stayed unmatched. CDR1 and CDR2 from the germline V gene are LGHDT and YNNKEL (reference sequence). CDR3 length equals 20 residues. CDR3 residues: CASSPRMGLAGISGANVLTF. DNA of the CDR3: TGTGCCAGCAGTCCCCGAATGGGACTAGCGGGGATCTCTGGGGCCAACGTCCTGACTTTC.

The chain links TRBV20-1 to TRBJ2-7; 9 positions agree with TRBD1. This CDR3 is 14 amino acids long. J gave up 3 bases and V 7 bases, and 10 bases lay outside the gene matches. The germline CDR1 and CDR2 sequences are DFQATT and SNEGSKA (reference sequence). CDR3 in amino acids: CSDRRGQGYYEQYF. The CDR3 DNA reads TGCAGTGACCGCCGGGGACAGGGTTACTACGAGCAGTACTTC.

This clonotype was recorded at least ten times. The CDR3 sequence is CASSLHNPPYGYTF. The CDR3 region has the DNA TGTGCCAGCAGCCTCCACAATCCGCCCTATGGCTACACCTTC. The chain recombines TRBV7-2 with TRBJ1-2; D remains ambiguous. Germline V gene lookup returns CDR1 SGHTA and CDR2 FQGNSA. There are 14 residues in the CDR3. The V end lost 5 bases, the J end lost 4 bases, and 14 bases lay between the germline ends.

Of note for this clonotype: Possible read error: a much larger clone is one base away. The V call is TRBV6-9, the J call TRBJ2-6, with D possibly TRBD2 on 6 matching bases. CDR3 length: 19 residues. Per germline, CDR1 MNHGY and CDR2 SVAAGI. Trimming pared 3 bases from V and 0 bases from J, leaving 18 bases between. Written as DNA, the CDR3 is TGTGCCAGCAGTTACAGAGACGGGCGGGAACCCTCTGGGGCCAACGTCCTGACTTTC. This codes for CASSYRDGREPSGANVLTF.

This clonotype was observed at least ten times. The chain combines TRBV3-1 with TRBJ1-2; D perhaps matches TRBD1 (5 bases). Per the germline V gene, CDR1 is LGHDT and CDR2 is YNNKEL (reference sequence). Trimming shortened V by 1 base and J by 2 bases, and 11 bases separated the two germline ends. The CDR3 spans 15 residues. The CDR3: CASSQVADSNYGYTF. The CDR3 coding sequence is TGTGCCAGCAGCCAAGTTGCAGACAGCAACTATGGCTACACCTTC.

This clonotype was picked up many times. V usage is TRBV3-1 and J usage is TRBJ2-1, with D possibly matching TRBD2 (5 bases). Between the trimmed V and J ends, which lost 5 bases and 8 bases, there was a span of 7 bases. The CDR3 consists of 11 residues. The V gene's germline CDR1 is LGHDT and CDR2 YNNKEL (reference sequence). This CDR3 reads CASSAGDEQFF. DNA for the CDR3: TGTGCCAGCAGCGCCGGGGATGAGCAGTTCTTC.

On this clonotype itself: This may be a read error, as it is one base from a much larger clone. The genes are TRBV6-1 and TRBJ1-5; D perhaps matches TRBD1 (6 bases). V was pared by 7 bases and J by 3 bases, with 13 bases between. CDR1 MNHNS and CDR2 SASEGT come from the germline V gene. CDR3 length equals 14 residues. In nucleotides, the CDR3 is TGTGCCAGCATACGGACAGAGCCCAATCAGCCCCAGCATTTT. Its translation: CASIRTEPNQPQHF.

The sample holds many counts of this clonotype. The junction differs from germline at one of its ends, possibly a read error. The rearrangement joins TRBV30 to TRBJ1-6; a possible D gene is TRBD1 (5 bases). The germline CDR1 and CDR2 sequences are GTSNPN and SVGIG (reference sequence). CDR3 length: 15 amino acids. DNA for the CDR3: TGTGCATGGAGTATCAGCGGGGCTGCCGGTTCACCCCTCCACTTT. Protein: CAWSISGAAGSPLHF.

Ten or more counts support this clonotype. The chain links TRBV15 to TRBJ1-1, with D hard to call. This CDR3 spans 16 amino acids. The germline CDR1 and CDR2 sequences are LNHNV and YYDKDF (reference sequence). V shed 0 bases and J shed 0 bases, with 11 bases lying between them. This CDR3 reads CATSRDFRSLNTEAFF. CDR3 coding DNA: TGTGCCACCAGCAGAGATTTCAGGTCCTTGAACACTGAAGCTTTCTTT.

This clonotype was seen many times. Here the CDR3 reads CSARMSGNQPQHF. In nucleotides, the CDR3 is TGCAGTGCTAGAATGTCGGGCAATCAGCCCCAGCATTTT. The chain links TRBV20-1 to TRBJ1-5; D remains ambiguous. The CDR3 runs 13 residues. Looked up from germline, CDR1 is DFQATT and CDR2 is SNEGSKA (reference sequence). The V end lost 2 bases, the J end lost 2 bases, and 7 bases lay between the germline ends.

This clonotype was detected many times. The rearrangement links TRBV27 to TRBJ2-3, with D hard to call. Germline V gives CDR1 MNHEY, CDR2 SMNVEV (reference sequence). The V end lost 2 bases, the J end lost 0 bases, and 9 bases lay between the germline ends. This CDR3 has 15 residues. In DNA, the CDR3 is TGTGCCAGCAGTTTAGGCCTCCATAGCACAGATACGCAGTATTTT. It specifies CASSLGLHSTDTQYF.

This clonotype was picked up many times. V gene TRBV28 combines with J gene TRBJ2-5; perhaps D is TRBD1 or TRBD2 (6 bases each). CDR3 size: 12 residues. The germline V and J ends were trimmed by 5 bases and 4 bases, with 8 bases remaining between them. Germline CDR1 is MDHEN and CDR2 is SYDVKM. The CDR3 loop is CASSGGPETQYF. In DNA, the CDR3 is TGTGCCAGCAGTGGGGGGCCAGAGACCCAGTACTTC. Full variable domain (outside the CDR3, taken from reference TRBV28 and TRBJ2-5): DVKVTQSSRYLVKRTGEKVFLECVQDMDHENMFWYRQDPGLGLRLIYFSYDVKMKEKGDIPEGYSVSREKKERFSLILESASTNQTSMYLCASSGGPETQYFGPGTRLLVL.